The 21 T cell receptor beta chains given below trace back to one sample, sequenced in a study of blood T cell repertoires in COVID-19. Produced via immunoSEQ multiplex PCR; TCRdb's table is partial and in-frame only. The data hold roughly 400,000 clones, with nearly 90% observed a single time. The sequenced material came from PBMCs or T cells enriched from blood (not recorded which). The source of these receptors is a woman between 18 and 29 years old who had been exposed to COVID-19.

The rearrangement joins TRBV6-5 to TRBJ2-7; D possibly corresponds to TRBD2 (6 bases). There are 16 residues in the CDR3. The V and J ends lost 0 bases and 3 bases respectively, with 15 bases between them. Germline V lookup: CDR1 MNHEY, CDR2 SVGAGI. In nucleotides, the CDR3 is TGTGCCAGCAGTTACTCTGGGGGACTGACTTTCTACGAGCAGTACTTC. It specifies CASSYSGGLTFYEQYF.

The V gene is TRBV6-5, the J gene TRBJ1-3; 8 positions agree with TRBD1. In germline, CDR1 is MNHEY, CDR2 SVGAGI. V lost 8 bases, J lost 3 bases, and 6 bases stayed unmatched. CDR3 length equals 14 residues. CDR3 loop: CASGITGGGNTIYF. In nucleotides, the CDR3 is TGTGCCAGCGGGATAACAGGGGGTGGAAACACCATATATTTT.

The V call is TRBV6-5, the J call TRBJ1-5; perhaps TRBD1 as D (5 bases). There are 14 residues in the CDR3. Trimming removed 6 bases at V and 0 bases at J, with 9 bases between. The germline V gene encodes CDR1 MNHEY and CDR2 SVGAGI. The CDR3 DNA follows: TGTGCCAGCAGGGACACCCATAGCAATCAGCCCCAGCATTTT. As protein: CASRDTHSNQPQHF.

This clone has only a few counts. CDR3 DNA sequence: TGTGCCAGCAGCCCGACAGGCAGAGGCCACGAGCAGTACTTC. Translation: CASSPTGRGHEQYF. This chain joins TRBV11-3 and TRBJ2-7, with D possibly matching TRBD1 (6 bases). CDR3 length equals 14 residues. Germline V gene data show CDR1 as SGHNT and CDR2 as YENEEA. The germline V and J ends were trimmed by 5 bases and 5 bases, with 16 bases remaining between them.

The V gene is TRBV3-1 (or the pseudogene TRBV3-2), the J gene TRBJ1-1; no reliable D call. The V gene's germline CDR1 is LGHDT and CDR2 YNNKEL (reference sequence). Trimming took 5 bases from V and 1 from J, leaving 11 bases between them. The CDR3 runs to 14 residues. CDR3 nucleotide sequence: TGTGCCAGCAGCTTCGCGGGAGGGAACACTGAAGCTTTCTTT. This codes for CASSFAGGNTEAFF.

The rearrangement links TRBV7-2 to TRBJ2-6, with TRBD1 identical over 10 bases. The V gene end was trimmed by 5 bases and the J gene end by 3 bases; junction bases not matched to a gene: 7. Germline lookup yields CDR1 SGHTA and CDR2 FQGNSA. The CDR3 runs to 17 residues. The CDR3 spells CASSPRGQGHGANVLTF. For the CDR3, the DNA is TGTGCCAGCAGCCCTAGGGGACAGGGGCATGGGGCCAACGTCCTGACTTTC.

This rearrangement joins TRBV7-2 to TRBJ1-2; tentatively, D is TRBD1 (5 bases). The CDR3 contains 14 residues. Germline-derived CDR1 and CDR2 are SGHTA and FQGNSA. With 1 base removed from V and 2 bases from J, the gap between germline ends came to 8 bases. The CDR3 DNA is TGTGCCAGCAGCTTAGGGGGCAGGAACTATGGCTACACCTTC. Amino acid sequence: CASSLGGRNYGYTF.

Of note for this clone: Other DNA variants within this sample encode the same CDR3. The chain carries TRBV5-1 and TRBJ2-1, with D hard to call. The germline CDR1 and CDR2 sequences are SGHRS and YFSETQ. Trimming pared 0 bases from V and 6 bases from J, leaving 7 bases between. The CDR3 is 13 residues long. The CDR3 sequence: CASSLVTVNEQFF. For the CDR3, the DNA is TGCGCCAGCAGCTTGGTCACTGTCAATGAGCAGTTCTTC.

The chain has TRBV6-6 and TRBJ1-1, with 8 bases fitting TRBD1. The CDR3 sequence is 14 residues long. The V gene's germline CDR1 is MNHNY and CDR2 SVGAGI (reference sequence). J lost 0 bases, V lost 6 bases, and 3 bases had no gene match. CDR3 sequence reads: CASRQGGLNTEAFF. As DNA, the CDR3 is TGTGCCAGCAGACAGGGGGGCCTGAACACTGAAGCTTTCTTT.

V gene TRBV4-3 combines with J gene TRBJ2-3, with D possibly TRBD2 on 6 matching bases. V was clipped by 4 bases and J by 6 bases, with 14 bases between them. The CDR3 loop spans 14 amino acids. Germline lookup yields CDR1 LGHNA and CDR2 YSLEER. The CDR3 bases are TGCGCCAGCAGCCTCGCGGGAACCTCCGATACGCAGTATTTT. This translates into CASSLAGTSDTQYF.

The CDR3: CASSISRDSGILVQETQYF. The CDR3 DNA is TGTGCCAGCAGCATCTCCAGGGATAGCGGGATACTGGTCCAAGAGACCCAGTACTTC. The chain carries TRBV5-8 and TRBJ2-5, with 8 positions matching TRBD2. V lost 4 bases and J lost 1; bases outside the gene matches: 18. The CDR3 runs to 19 residues. Germline CDR1 reads SGHTS; CDR2 reads YDEGEE.

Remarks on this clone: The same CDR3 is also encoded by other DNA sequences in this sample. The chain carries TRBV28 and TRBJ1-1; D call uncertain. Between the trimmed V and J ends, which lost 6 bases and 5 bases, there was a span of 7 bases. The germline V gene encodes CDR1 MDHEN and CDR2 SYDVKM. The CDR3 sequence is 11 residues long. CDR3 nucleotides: TGTGCCAGCAGCCGCGTAACTGAAGCTTTCTTT. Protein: CASSRVTEAFF.

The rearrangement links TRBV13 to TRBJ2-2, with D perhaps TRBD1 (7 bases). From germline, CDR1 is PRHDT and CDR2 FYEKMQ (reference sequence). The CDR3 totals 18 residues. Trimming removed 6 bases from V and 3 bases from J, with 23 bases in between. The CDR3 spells CASRLSLSGGTDTGELFF. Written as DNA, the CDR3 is TGTGCCAGCAGATTATCCCTGAGTGGCGGGACAGACACCGGGGAGCTGTTTTTT. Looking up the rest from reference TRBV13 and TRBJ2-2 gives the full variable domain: AAGVIQSPRHLIKEKRETATLKCYPIPRHDTVYWYQQGPGQDPQFLISFYEKMQSDKGSIPDRFSAQQFSDYHSELNMSSLELGDSALYFCASRLSLSGGTDTGELFFGEGSRLTVL.

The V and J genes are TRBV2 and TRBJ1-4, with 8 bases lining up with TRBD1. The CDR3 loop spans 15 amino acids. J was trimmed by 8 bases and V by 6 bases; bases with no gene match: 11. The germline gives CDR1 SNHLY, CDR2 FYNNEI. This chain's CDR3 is CASRDRGLLGEKLFF. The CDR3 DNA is TGTGCCAGCAGAGACAGGGGCCTCCTTGGGGAAAAACTGTTTTTT.

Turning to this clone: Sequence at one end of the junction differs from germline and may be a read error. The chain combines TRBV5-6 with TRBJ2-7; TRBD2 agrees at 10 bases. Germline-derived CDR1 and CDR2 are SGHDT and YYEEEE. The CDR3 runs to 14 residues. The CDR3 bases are TGTGCCAGCAGCCTCGCTACTAGCGGGGCATCTATGGACTTC. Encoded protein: CASSLATSGASMDF. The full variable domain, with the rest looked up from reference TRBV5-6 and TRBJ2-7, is DAGVTQSPTHLIKTRGQQVTLRCSPKSGHDTVSWYQQALGQGPQFIFQYYEEEERQRGNFPDRFSGHQFPNYSSELNVNALLLGDSALYLCASSLATSGASMDFGPGTRLTVT.

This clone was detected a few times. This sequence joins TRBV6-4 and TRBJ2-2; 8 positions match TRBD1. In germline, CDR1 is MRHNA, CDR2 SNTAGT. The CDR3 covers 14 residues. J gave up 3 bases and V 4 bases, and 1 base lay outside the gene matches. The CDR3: CASSAGGDTGELFF. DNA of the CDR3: TGTGCCAGCAGTGCAGGGGGCGACACCGGGGAGCTGTTTTTT.

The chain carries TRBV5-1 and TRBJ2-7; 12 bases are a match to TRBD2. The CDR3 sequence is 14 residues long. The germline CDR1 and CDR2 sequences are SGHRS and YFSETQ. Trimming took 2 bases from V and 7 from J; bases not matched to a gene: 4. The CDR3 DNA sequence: TGCGCCAGCAGCTTACTAGCGGGAGGATCGGAGCAGTACTTC. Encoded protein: CASSLLAGGSEQYF.

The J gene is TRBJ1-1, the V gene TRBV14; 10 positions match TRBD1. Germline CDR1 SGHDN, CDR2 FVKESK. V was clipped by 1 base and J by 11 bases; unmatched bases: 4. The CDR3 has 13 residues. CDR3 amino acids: CASSQGTGGVAFF. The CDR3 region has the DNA TGTGCCAGCAGCCAAGGGACAGGGGGTGTTGCTTTCTTT.

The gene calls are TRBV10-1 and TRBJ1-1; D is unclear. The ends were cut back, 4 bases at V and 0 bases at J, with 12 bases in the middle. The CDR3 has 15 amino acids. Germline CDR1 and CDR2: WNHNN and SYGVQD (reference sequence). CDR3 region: CASSVGQRLNTEAFF. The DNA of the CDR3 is TGCGCCAGCAGTGTTGGTCAGCGTCTGAACACTGAAGCTTTCTTT.

The chain's CDR3 is CATNTNEQFF. The CDR3 nucleotides are TGTGCCACCAACACCAATGAGCAGTTCTTC. The chain is built from TRBV28 and TRBJ2-1; the D is unclear. The V gene's germline CDR1 is MDHEN and CDR2 SYDVKM. Trimming stripped 10 bases from V and 6 bases from J, with 7 bases between. This CDR3 contains 10 residues.

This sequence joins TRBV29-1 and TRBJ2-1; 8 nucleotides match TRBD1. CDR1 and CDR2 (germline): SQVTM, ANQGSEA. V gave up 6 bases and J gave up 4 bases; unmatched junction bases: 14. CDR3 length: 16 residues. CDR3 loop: CSVLVWGTGSYNEQFF. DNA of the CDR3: TGCAGCGTCCTTGTCTGGGGGACAGGCTCTTACAATGAGCAGTTCTTC.